These T cell receptor beta chains were read from a single sample in a study of blood T cell repertoires in COVID-19. TCRdb's copy holds only in-frame clones and misses some; the assay was immunoSEQ multiplex PCR. Here the sample spans roughly 180,000 clones, approximately 81% being singletons. The source material was PBMCs or T cells enriched from blood (not recorded which). The receptor source for this set is a man aged 55 to 70 who had recovered from COVID-19. Both conserved end residues are part of each CDR3. Fields, in order: D gene, clone size, CDR3 length, J gene, V gene, CDR3 DNA, CDR3 protein. A D gene is named only where the DNA matches it firmly. Clone size is given for some rows only: seen once, a few or many times, or a class if the clone is expanded.

TRBD2,NA,16,TRBJ2-3,TRBV20-1,TGCAGTGCTAGTAGCGGGAGTAGGGGGGCCACAGATACGCAGTATTTT,CSASSGSRGATDTQYF
NA,many,11,TRBJ2-7,TRBV27,TGTGCCAGCAGCACTACCTACGAGCAGTACTTC,CASSTTYEQYF
TRBD1,NA,16,TRBJ2-2,TRBV7-3,TGTGCCAGCAGCCGAAGGGGGCGGATAGACACCGGGGAGCTGTTTTTT,CASSRRGRIDTGELFF
TRBD1,NA,15,TRBJ1-1,TRBV14,TGTGCCAGCAGCCTCCGGACAGGCCGAAACACTGAAGCTTTCTTT,CASSLRTGRNTEAFF
NA,once,15,TRBJ2-5,TRBV28,TGTGCCAGCAGTTTGGGGCAGGCCGCCGGAGAGACCCAGTACTTC,CASSLGQAAGETQYF
TRBD2,NA,19,TRBJ2-5,TRBV23-1,TGCGCCAGCAGCCGATGGTGCTCCCCCGGACTAGCGGGACGAGAGACCCAGTACTTC,CASSRWCSPGLAGRETQYF
NA,NA,13,TRBJ1-6,TRBV2,TGTGCCAGCAGTGAAGAGAGGAGTTCACCCCTCCACTTT,CASSEERSSPLHF
TRBD2,NA,16,TRBJ2-7,TRBV5-4,TGTGCCAGCAGCCCTGAGCGGGGGGGCTACGTCGCCGAGCAGTACTTC,CASSPERGGYVAEQYF
TRBD2,NA,16,TRBJ2-1,TRBV9,TGTGCCAGCAGCCCCCCCAGGGGCGGGAGGGGTAATGAGCAGTTCTTC,CASSPPRGGRGNEQFF
NA,NA,16,TRBJ1-1,TRBV9,TGTGCCAGCAGCGTACTGGGAGGGGGGCTGAACACTGAAGCTTTCTTT,CASSVLGGGLNTEAFF
NA,NA,14,TRBJ1-4,TRBV5-1,TGCGCCAGCAGCTTGAGACAGCCTAATGAAAAACTGTTTTTT,CASSLRQPNEKLFF
TRBD1,once,16,TRBJ1-1,TRBV10-3,TGTGCCATCAGTGGTGGACCGGGGACAGGGGGGGCTGAAGCTTTCTTT,CAISGGPGTGGAEAFF
TRBD2,NA,16,TRBJ2-3,TRBV9,TGTGCCAGCAGCGAACGACTAGCGGGAACTACAGATACGCAGTATTTT,CASSERLAGTTDTQYF
TRBD1,many,14,TRBJ1-1,TRBV10-3,TGTGCCATCAGTGAGCCCGACAGGGGGACTGAAGCTTTCTTT,CAISEPDRGTEAFF
NA,once,15,TRBJ1-4,TRBV7-8,TGTGCCAGCAGCTCCTATGGGGCTCAAGGGGAAAAACTGTTTTTT,CASSSYGAQGEKLFF
NA,NA,15,TRBJ2-1,TRBV4-1,TGCGCCAGCAGCCAAGCATCTTGGGGGCAGGGTGAGCAGTTCTTC,CASSQASWGQGEQFF
TRBD2,NA,16,TRBJ2-3,TRBV7-7,TGTGCTAGCAGCCCGGGACTAGCGGGGAGCACAGATACGCAGTATTTT,CASSPGLAGSTDTQYF
TRBD1,large,18,TRBJ2-1,TRBV7-2,TGTGCCAGCAGCTTAGAATCAACCGGGACAGGATTTCACAATGAGCAGTTCTTC,CASSLESTGTGFHNEQFF
TRBD2,NA,16,TRBJ2-5,TRBV28,TGTGCCAGCAGTTTACCCAGCGGGATAATCCAAGAGACCCAGTACTTC,CASSLPSGIIQETQYF
NA,NA,13,TRBJ1-4,TRBV3-1/TRBV3-2,TGTGCCAGCAGCCAAGTAATGAATGAAAAACTGTTTTTT,CASSQVMNEKLFF
TRBD1,NA,14,TRBJ2-7,TRBV19,TGTGCCAGTAGTCCCGGACAGGGTCCCTACGAGCAGTACTTC,CASSPGQGPYEQYF
NA,few,14,TRBJ1-6,TRBV14,TGTGCCAGCAGCCATGGAGGAAAGAATTCACCCCTCCACTTT,CASSHGGKNSPLHF
TRBD1,NA,14,TRBJ2-5,TRBV5-1,TGCGCCAGCAGCAAGGGACAGGGGGCCGAGACCCAGTACTTC,CASSKGQGAETQYF
TRBD2,NA,15,TRBJ2-5,TRBV7-7,TGTGCTAGCAGCTTACTAGCGGGAGTCGGGGAGACCCAGTACTTC,CASSLLAGVGETQYF
NA,NA,15,TRBJ2-2,TRBV11-3,TGTGCCAGCAGCTTCACGGGACTTCGTACCGGGGAGCTGTTTTTT,CASSFTGLRTGELFF
TRBD1,NA,18,TRBJ1-5,TRBV30,TGTGCCTGGACTACAGGGGGCCTTCGGCCACGAATGGATCAGCCCCAGCATTTT,CAWTTGGLRPRMDQPQHF
TRBD1,NA,16,TRBJ2-1,TRBV14,TGTGCCAGCAGCCCATCAGGACAGGGGCTACACAATGAGCAGTTCTTC,CASSPSGQGLHNEQFF
TRBD1,NA,15,TRBJ2-7,TRBV7-6,TGTGCCAGCAGCCCTGACAGGGGGGCGTCCTACGAGCAGTACTTC,CASSPDRGASYEQYF
NA,NA,15,TRBJ2-4,TRBV6-1,TGTGCCAGCAGTGAAGCAATTCTAGCCAAAAACATTCAGTACTTC,CASSEAILAKNIQYF
TRBD1,NA,15,TRBJ2-3,TRBV9,TGTGCCAGCAGCAAGCCAGGGGGCAGCACAGATACGCAGTATTTT,CASSKPGGSTDTQYF
TRBD2,NA,14,TRBJ2-3,TRBV7-6,TGTGCCAGCAGCTTCAGCGGGAACACAGATACGCAGTATTTT,CASSFSGNTDTQYF